A single sample gave rise to the 18 T cell receptor beta chains below, sequenced in a study of T cell responses to AZD1222 COVID-19 vaccine (TCRdb year 2021). The library was generated by the immunoSEQ multiplex PCR assay. TCRdb re-hosts the immuneACCESS table, in-frame sequences only. Its copies lack some clones; in the studies checked, an unresolved V gene accounts for under half of them, and the cause for the rest is not known. The sample data list some 140,000 clones, and roughly 86% of these were observed just once. Of the sample, roughly 5.7% falls within the top ten clones. This sample's time point label indicates: about 28 days (+/-7) after the second vaccine dose. Sequenced material: peripheral blood, taken 28 days after the second AZD1222 dose. The receptors stem from an adult who received the AZD1222 COVID-19 vaccine.

V gene TRBV5-6 combines with J gene TRBJ2-5; 8 nucleotides line up with TRBD1. The V gene's germline CDR1 is SGHDT and CDR2 YYEEEE. The CDR3 consists of 13 residues. V gave up 2 bases and J gave up 5 bases; unmatched junction bases: 2. The CDR3 sequence is CASSFQGAETQYF. The CDR3 DNA is TGTGCCAGCAGCTTTCAGGGGGCCGAGACCCAGTACTTC.

This clone was seen once. The rearrangement links TRBV7-9 to TRBJ2-2; D possibly corresponds to TRBD1 (5 bases). CDR3 length: 12 residues. V shed 6 bases and J shed 8 bases, with 10 bases lying between them. Per the germline V gene, CDR1 is SEHNR and CDR2 is FQNEAQ (reference sequence). As DNA, the CDR3 is TGTGCCAGCAGACCGACAGAAGGGGAGCTGTTTTTT. Translation gives CASRPTEGELFF. Filled out from reference TRBV7-9 and TRBJ2-2, the complete variable domain reads DTGVSQNPRHKITKRGQNVTFRCDPISEHNRLYWYRQTLGQGPEFLTYFQNEAQLEKSRLLSDRFSAERPKGSFSTLEIQRTEQGDSAMYLCASRPTEGELFFGEGSRLTVL.

This sequence joins TRBV9 and TRBJ2-7; D not resolved. CDR1 and CDR2 (germline): SGDLS, YYNGEE. CDR3 length equals 14 residues. The V and J ends lost 2 bases and 1 base respectively, with 10 bases between them. In nucleotides, the CDR3 is TGTGCCAGCAGCGTTGATGGGGAATCCTACGAGCAGTACTTC. It codes for CASSVDGESYEQYF.

The chain has TRBV30 and TRBJ1-4, with a tentative D call TRBD1 (5 bases). The ends were cut back, 4 bases at V and 0 bases at J, with 12 bases in the middle. Germline assignment: CDR1 GTSNPN and CDR2 SVGIG (reference sequence). The CDR3 is made up of 15 amino acids. The CDR3 DNA follows: TGTGCCTGGACGGATCAGGGAGCAACTAATGAAAAACTGTTTTTT. This translates into CAWTDQGATNEKLFF.

The chain uses TRBV9 and TRBJ2-7; D is possibly TRBD2 (5 bases). Trimming took 2 bases from V and 3 from J, leaving 12 bases between them. CDR3 length: 14 residues. Germline loops: CDR1 SGDLS, CDR2 YYNGEE. This CDR3 reads CASSVTSRDYEQYF. Here the CDR3 DNA reads TGTGCCAGCAGCGTGACCAGTCGGGACTACGAGCAGTACTTC.

V usage is TRBV11-3 and J usage is TRBJ1-1; D gene ambiguous. The CDR3 loop spans 13 amino acids. Germline V lookup: CDR1 SGHNT, CDR2 YENEEA. Trimming pared 5 bases from V and 6 bases from J, leaving 13 bases between. CDR3 in amino acids: CASSKEGIAEAFF. CDR3 DNA: TGTGCCAGCAGCAAAGAAGGGATCGCTGAAGCTTTCTTT. The full variable domain, in which reference TRBV11-3 and TRBJ1-1 provide the parts outside the CDR3, is EAGVVQSPRYKIIEKKQPVAFWCNPISGHNTLYWYLQNLGQGPELLIRYENEEAVDDSQLPKDRFSAERLKGVDSTLKIQPAELGDSAVYLCASSKEGIAEAFFGQGTRLTVV.

The V call is TRBV2, the J call TRBJ1-2, with no clear D. Trimming stripped 0 bases from V and 4 bases from J, with 9 bases between. The CDR3 runs 14 residues. Germline lookup yields CDR1 SNHLY and CDR2 FYNNEI. CDR3 bases: TGTGCCAGCAGTGAAGCGGCAGGAATCTATGGCTACACCTTC. Its protein is CASSEAAGIYGYTF.

The J gene is TRBJ2-1, the V gene TRBV10-3; 8 bases align to TRBD2. Germline CDR1 and CDR2: ENHRY and SYGVKD. The CDR3 contains 15 residues. J gave up 6 bases and V 3 bases, and 7 bases lay outside the gene matches. For the CDR3, the DNA is TGTGCCATCAGTGAACCGGGAGGGGAACTCAATGAGCAGTTCTTC. Translating gives CAISEPGGELNEQFF.

The chain has TRBV27 and TRBJ2-1; TRBD2 aligns across 10 bases. The V gene end was trimmed by 3 bases and the J gene end by 5 bases; junction bases not matched to a gene: 4. Per germline, CDR1 MNHEY and CDR2 SMNVEV (reference sequence). This CDR3 spans 15 amino acids. As DNA, the CDR3 is TGTGCCAGCAGTTTGACTAGCGGGTTAGACAATGAGCAGTTCTTC. It codes for CASSLTSGLDNEQFF.

The chain uses TRBV29-1 and TRBJ1-1; 7 nucleotides line up with TRBD1. Trimming took 6 bases from V and 1 from J; bases not matched to a gene: 5. Germline V gives CDR1 SQVTM, CDR2 ANQGSEA. The CDR3 is 13 amino acids. This CDR3 reads CSVAGTENTEAFF. The CDR3 nucleotides are TGCAGCGTAGCCGGGACAGAGAACACTGAAGCTTTCTTT. Full variable domain (rest looked up from reference TRBV29-1 and TRBJ1-1): SAVISQKPSRDICQRGTSLTIQCQVDSQVTMMFWYRQQPGQSLTLIATANQGSEATYESGFVIDKFPISRPNLTFSTLTVSNMSPEDSSIYLCSVAGTENTEAFFGQGTRLTVV.

The chain uses TRBV27 and TRBJ2-7; TRBD1 aligns across 10 bases. The CDR3 runs to 14 residues. The V and J ends lost 5 bases and 2 bases, in that order; junction bases with no gene match: 3. Germline CDR1 is MNHEY and CDR2 is SMNVEV (reference sequence). Written as DNA, the CDR3 is TGTGCCAGCAGTACCGGGACAGGGGCCTACGAGCAGTACTTC. It codes for CASSTGTGAYEQYF.

The rearrangement joins TRBV5-1 to TRBJ2-7, with 9 bases identical to TRBD1. This CDR3 is 14 amino acids long. Trimming cost V 4 bases and J 1 base; bases outside gene matches: 3. Germline assignment: CDR1 SGHRS and CDR2 YFSETQ. The CDR3 DNA sequence: TGCGCCAGCAGCAGGACAGGGGCGTCCTACGAGCAGTACTTC. Amino acid sequence: CASSRTGASYEQYF. Full variable domain (rest looked up from reference TRBV5-1 and TRBJ2-7): KAGVTQTPRYLIKTRGQQVTLSCSPISGHRSVSWYQQTPGQGLQFLFEYFSETQRNKGNFPGRFSGRQFSNSRSEMNVSTLELGDSALYLCASSRTGASYEQYFGPGTRLTVT.

This clone was counted a single time. V is TRBV15 and J is TRBJ2-1; 14 nucleotides match TRBD2. The ends lost 1 base at V and 6 bases at J; junction bases unmatched: 8. Germline V gene data show CDR1 as LNHNV and CDR2 as YYDKDF (reference sequence). This CDR3 is built from 18 residues. As DNA, the CDR3 is TGTGCCACCAGCAGAGTGGGTGGGGGGACTAGCGGGAGCAATGAGCAGTTCTTC. Translated, it gives CATSRVGGGTSGSNEQFF.

V is TRBV28 and J is TRBJ1-2; a weak D match, TRBD1 (6 bases). With 6 bases removed from V and 8 bases from J, the gap between germline ends came to 19 bases. This CDR3 spans 14 amino acids. Germline V gives CDR1 MDHEN, CDR2 SYDVKM. CDR3 DNA: TGTGCCAGCAGACTATCGACAGGACAGAAAGGCTACACCTTC. Translated, it gives CASRLSTGQKGYTF.

The CDR3 nucleotides are TGTGCCAGCAGTCCTCAGGGGAACTACAATGAGCAGTTCTTC. This encodes CASSPQGNYNEQFF. The chain combines TRBV6-5 with TRBJ2-1, with a weak D call TRBD1 (6 bases). There are 14 residues in the CDR3. CDR1 MNHEY and CDR2 SVGAGI come from the germline V gene. Deletions cut 5 bases from V and 3 bases from J, with 11 bases between.

This clone appeared once. V gene TRBV6-2 or TRBV6-3 combines with J gene TRBJ2-2; possibly TRBD1 for D (6 bases). The CDR3 length is 13 residues. Deletions cut 6 bases from V and 8 bases from J, with 13 bases between. In germline, CDR1 is MNHEY, CDR2 SVGEGT. This chain's CDR3 is CASSDQGTGELFF. The CDR3 DNA is TGTGCCAGCAGCGATCAGGGGACAGGGGAGCTGTTTTTT.

This chain uses TRBV6-5 with TRBJ2-3; D perhaps matches TRBD1 (6 bases). The germline V gene has CDR1 MNHEY and CDR2 SVGAGI. The CDR3 is 14 amino acids. V was trimmed by 6 bases and J by 4 bases, leaving 14 bases between them. This CDR3 reads CASSRTGPPDTQYF. In DNA form, the CDR3 reads TGTGCCAGCAGCAGAACAGGGCCCCCAGATACGCAGTATTTT.

The chain carries TRBV7-9 and TRBJ1-1; D is ambiguous. CDR3 length equals 14 residues. V gave up 7 bases and J gave up 5 bases, with 17 bases separating them. Germline values: CDR1 SEHNR, CDR2 FQNEAQ (reference sequence). The CDR3 DNA sequence: TGTGCCAGCATCGAGTTAGGTGGAGGGACTGAAGCTTTCTTT. Its translation: CASIELGGGTEAFF.